The text below deals with one T cell receptor beta chain. TCRdb's copy holds only in-frame clones and misses some; the assay was immunoSEQ multiplex PCR. Of approximately 46,000 clones in the sample, over 75% were seen once. Time point in this sample: recipient sample about 28 days before transplant, after cytoreduction. Germline CDR1 reads SQVTM; CDR2 reads ANQGSEA. V was clipped by 6 bases and J by 3 bases; unmatched bases: 10. CDR3 length equals 15 residues. This entry comes from a study of T cell clonotyping in hematopoietic cell transplantation. This TCR was sampled from a man aged 55 to 70 with biphenotypic leukemia. Some clones in this sample may be carry-over from other donors' samples. The specimen comprised peripheral blood mononuclear cells, sampled before stem cell transplant. The chain couples TRBV29-1 to TRBJ2-2; TRBD2 agrees at 7 bases. The CDR3 nucleotides read TGCAGCGTGGCCAGGACTAGTGATGACACCGGGGAGCTGTTTTTT. This encodes CSVARTSDDTGELFF.